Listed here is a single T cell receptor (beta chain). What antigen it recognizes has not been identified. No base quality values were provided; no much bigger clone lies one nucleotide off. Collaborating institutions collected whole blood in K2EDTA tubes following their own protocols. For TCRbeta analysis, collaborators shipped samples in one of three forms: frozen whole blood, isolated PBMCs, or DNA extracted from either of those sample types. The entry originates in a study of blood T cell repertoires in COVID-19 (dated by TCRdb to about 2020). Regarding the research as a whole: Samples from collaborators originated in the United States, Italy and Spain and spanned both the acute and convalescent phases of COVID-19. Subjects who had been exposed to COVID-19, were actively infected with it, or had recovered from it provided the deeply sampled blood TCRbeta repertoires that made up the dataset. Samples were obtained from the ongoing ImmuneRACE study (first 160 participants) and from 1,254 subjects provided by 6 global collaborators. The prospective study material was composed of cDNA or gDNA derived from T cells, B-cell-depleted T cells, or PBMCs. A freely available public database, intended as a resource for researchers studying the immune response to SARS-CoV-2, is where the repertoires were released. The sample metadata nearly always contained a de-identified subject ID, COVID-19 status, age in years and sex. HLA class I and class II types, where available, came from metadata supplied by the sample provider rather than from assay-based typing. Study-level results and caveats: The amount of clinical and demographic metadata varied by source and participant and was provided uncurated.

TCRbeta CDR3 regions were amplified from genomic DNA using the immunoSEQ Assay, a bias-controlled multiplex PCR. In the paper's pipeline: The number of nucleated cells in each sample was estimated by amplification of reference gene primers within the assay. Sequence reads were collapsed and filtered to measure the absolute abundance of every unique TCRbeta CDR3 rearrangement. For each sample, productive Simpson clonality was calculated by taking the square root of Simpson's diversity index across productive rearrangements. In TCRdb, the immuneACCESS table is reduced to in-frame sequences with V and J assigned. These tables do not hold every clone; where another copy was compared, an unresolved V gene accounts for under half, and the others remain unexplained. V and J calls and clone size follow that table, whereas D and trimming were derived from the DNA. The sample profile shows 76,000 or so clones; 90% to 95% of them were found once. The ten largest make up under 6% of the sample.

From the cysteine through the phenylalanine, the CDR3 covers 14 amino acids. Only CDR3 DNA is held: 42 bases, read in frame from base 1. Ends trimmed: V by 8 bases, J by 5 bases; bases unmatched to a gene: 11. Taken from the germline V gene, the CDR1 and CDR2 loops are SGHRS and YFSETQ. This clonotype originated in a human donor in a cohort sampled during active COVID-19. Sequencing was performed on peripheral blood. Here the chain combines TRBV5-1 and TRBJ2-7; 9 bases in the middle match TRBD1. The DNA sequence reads TGCGCCAGTACCCCCGGGACAGGGATGAACGAGCAGTACTTC. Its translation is CASTPGTGMNEQYF.